These T cell receptor beta chains were read from a single sample in a study of cytomegalovirus exposure and HLA in healthy donors. Assay used: immunoSEQ multiplex PCR; TCRdb lists only in-frame clones, some missing. Here the sample spans over 150,000 clones, 77% being singletons. Sequenced material: PBMCs. The source is a young woman in good health and CMV-seropositive. The CDR3 runs from the conserved cysteine through the conserved F or W. Fields, in order: V gene, CDR3 protein.

TRBV11-2	CASSLKAVADSNQPQHF
TRBV6-5	CASSYSLGGTDTQYF
TRBV6-6	CASSRTSGRYEQFF
TRBV27	CASRWESGRPSSYNEQFF
TRBV14	CASSRLSLNSPLHF
TRBV30	CAWSPHPLDRIVQYSYTEAFF
TRBV30	CAWSVSSVYNEQFF
TRBV18	CASSSPLAPAGLEAFF
TRBV6-6	CASSYAEGLEKLFF
TRBV6-1	CASSRPGLNTEAFF
TRBV10-3	CAISESTLRDRGYEQYF
TRBV5-4	CASSPAPDRGWGSGGWQQFF
TRBV18	CASSRVGGSGANVLTF
TRBV27	CASSPGTSGRHETQYF
TRBV9	CASSTYSGANVLTF
TRBV14	CASSLQISSGRHEQYF
TRBV6-5	CASSYSKQAGDYEQYF
TRBV5-8	CASSLRSAPMEQYF
TRBV5-1	CASTLWTDTNTGELFF
TRBV5-1	CASSPTSGSNEQYF
TRBV5-4	CASSSTGIGYTF
TRBV5-4	CASSLPPGQVNTEAFF
TRBV6-5	CASGLRLNEQFF
TRBV5-4	CASSFRSSGSREQYF
TRBV27	CASSRDRGFDEQYF
TRBV27	CASGYGVNEQFF
TRBV7-9	CASSLGTGDYGYTF
TRBV5-5	CASTFEGETQYF
TRBV9	CASATGGAETQYF
TRBV11-2	CASSRSTGGSYEQYF
TRBV27	CASSPGLAVIGYNEQFF
TRBV19	CASSERGGEQPQHF
TRBV2	CASSGLADGELFF
TRBV28	CASSYPWSSSLGAGANVLTF
TRBV10-3	CAISGLAGGEGDEQYF
TRBV18	CASSSQIDRTYQPQHF
TRBV4-3	CASSVQDMGTEAFF
TRBV2	CASSEYRVAKNIQYF
TRBV30	CAWRPGGPTDTQYF
TRBV2	CASSRGLAGGRSYNEQFF
TRBV4-1	CASSQVGSGGRETQYF
TRBV10-3	CAISESQGASTEAFF
TRBV18	CASSPLSPGTGGGEQYF
TRBV30	CAWSEMAGPFNEQFF
TRBV7-9	CASSLAVFPGEAFF
TRBV5-1	CASSSDGQGYEQYF
TRBV10-1	CASTKGAQGGELFF
TRBV15	CATSSLGDPGSYEQYF
TRBV2	CASSRDREAYNEQFF
TRBV10-3	CAISELGVGVSNQPQHF
TRBV14	CASSAQGGYTF
TRBV28	CASSFGVGSTDTQYF
TRBV7-9	CASSPTQDGGYTF
TRBV4-1	CASSHDSASYEQYF
TRBV5-1	CASSLMGAGSTDTQYF